The 29 T cell receptor beta chains given below trace back to one sample, sequenced in a study of cytomegalovirus exposure and HLA in healthy donors. PCR involved 60 Vbeta and 13 Jbeta primers. Method: immunoSEQ multiplex PCR; TCRdb's copy keeps in-frame clones and lacks some. The repertoire table contains 100,000 to 150,000 clones. Sequenced material: PBMCs. All receptors come from a man aged 25 to 40 in good health and CMV-seronegative.

The CDR3 is CASRSTGVGELFF. As DNA, the CDR3 is TGTGCCAGCAGGTCAACAGGAGTCGGGGAGCTGTTTTTT. The chain carries TRBV7-7 and TRBJ2-2; D might be TRBD1 (5 bases). Germline V gene lookup returns CDR1 SSHAT and CDR2 FNYEAQ (reference sequence). Trimming took off 6 bases at V and 7 bases at J, with 12 bases between the two ends. This CDR3 is built from 13 residues.

The chain links TRBV11-2 to TRBJ2-3; TRBD2 matches 12 bases. Germline V gene sequence: CDR1 SGHAT, CDR2 FQNNGV. CDR3 length: 15 residues. Unmatched junction bases numbered 2, after V lost 3 bases and J lost 4 bases. The CDR3 nucleotides are TGTGCCAGCAGCTTCCTAGCGGGAGGGCCAGATACGCAGTATTTT. Its translation is CASSFLAGGPDTQYF.

The chain carries TRBV19 and TRBJ1-5; D not certain. Trimming removed 3 bases from V and 0 bases from J, with 9 bases in between. CDR3 length: 15 amino acids. Germline values: CDR1 LNHDA, CDR2 SQIVND (reference sequence). The CDR3, as DNA: TGTGCCAGTAGTATTTCACATTATAGCAATCAGCCCCAGCATTTT. As protein: CASSISHYSNQPQHF.

The chain recombines TRBV4-1 with TRBJ1-4, with D tentatively TRBD1 (5 bases). Germline V gives CDR1 MGHRA, CDR2 YSYEKL. Trimming pared 4 bases from V and 6 bases from J, leaving 12 bases between. This CDR3 contains 14 residues. The CDR3 here is CASSPRGGDEKLFF. The CDR3 DNA reads TGCGCCAGCAGCCCCCGGGGGGGGGATGAAAAACTGTTTTTT.

The chain links TRBV28 to TRBJ2-6, with D possibly matching TRBD1 (5 bases). The CDR3 sequence is 17 residues long. CDR1 and CDR2 from the germline V gene are MDHEN and SYDVKM. Trimming left V 10 bases short and J 0 bases short, with 19 bases between. This CDR3 reads CATKGVERSSGANVLTF. Written as DNA, the CDR3 is TGTGCCACCAAAGGGGTGGAGAGGAGCTCTGGGGCCAACGTCCTGACTTTC.

The rearrangement links TRBV28 to TRBJ2-7, with 7 bases that match TRBD2. Germline assignment: CDR1 MDHEN and CDR2 SYDVKM. V dropped 5 bases and J dropped 3; count of bases not matched to a gene: 7. This CDR3 is 14 amino acids long. CDR3 coding DNA: TGTGCCAGCAGTCTCCTAGCGGCCAACTACGAGCAGTACTTC. The encoded protein is CASSLLAANYEQYF.

V usage is TRBV11-1 and J usage is TRBJ2-1; 8 bases are shared with TRBD1. The germline V gene encodes CDR1 SGHAT and CDR2 FQDESV (reference sequence). The CDR3 is made up of 15 amino acids. Trimming removed 0 bases from V and 8 bases from J; junction bases left unmatched: 6. The CDR3 region is CASSLAAQGADEQFF. In DNA, the CDR3 is TGTGCCAGCAGCTTAGCTGCGCAGGGGGCCGATGAGCAGTTCTTC.

The chain has TRBV10-1 and TRBJ1-2; the D is unclear. The CDR3 length is 18 residues. The V end was cut by 6 bases, the J end by 0 bases, with 23 bases between. Germline V gene data show CDR1 as WNHNN and CDR2 as SYGVQD (reference sequence). The DNA for the CDR3 is TGCGCCAGCAGGAGCCGGGGAGTCAGCAGAACCTCTAACTATGGCTACACCTTC. This encodes CASRSRGVSRTSNYGYTF.

The chain recombines TRBV5-8 with TRBJ2-3; D perhaps matches TRBD2 (6 bases). The CDR3 sequence is 13 residues long. Germline loops: CDR1 SGHTS, CDR2 YDEGEE. V was shortened by 3 bases and J by 2 bases, with 7 bases between the two germline ends. The CDR3 region is CASSSDYTDTQYF. The CDR3, as DNA: TGTGCCAGCAGCTCGGACTACACAGATACGCAGTATTTT. The full variable domain, in which reference TRBV5-8 and TRBJ2-3 provide the parts outside the CDR3, is EAGVTQSPTHLIKTRGQQATLRCSPISGHTSVYWYQQALGLGLQFLLWYDEGEERNRGNFPPRFSGRQFPNYSSELNVNALELEDSALYLCASSSDYTDTQYFGPGTRLTVL.

V and J are TRBV4-2 and TRBJ2-6; 7 nucleotides match TRBD2. The CDR3 runs 18 residues. J was trimmed by 0 bases and V by 1 base; bases with no gene match: 6. CDR1 LGHNA and CDR2 YNFKEQ come from the germline V gene. CDR3 sequence reads: CASSQANGGISGANVLTF. CDR3 nucleotides: TGTGCCAGCAGCCAAGCCAACGGGGGGATCTCTGGGGCCAACGTCCTGACTTTC.

The V call is TRBV27, the J call TRBJ1-2; 9 nucleotides agree with TRBD1. The ends lost 5 bases at V and 1 base at J; junction bases unmatched: 8. The germline V gene has CDR1 MNHEY and CDR2 SMNVEV (reference sequence). The CDR3 consists of 16 residues. The CDR3: CASSKGTGNYNYGYTF. Written as DNA, the CDR3 is TGTGCCAGCAGTAAGGGGACAGGGAATTATAACTATGGCTACACCTTC.

The chain is built from TRBV5-1 and TRBJ2-1, with D perhaps TRBD2 (5 bases). CDR1 and CDR2 (germline): SGHRS, YFSETQ. This CDR3 comprises 15 residues. V shed 5 bases and J shed 2 bases, with 14 bases lying between them. The CDR3 nucleotides are TGCGCCAGCAGATCGGACTTAAGAGCCTACAATGAGCAGTTCTTC. As protein: CASRSDLRAYNEQFF.

This chain connects TRBV18 to TRBJ1-6; 7 bases map to TRBD1. Trimming cost V 3 bases and J 9 bases; bases outside gene matches: 8. CDR3 size: 15 residues. Per germline, CDR1 KGHSH and CDR2 LQKENI. CDR3 residues: CASSPRDSTSSPLHF. Here the CDR3 DNA reads TGTGCCAGCTCACCCCGGGACAGTACTAGTTCACCCCTCCACTTT.

This chain connects TRBV7-2 to TRBJ2-5; weak D call: TRBD2 (6 bases). Looked up from germline, CDR1 is SGHTA and CDR2 is FQGNSA. Trimming cost V 5 bases and J 5 bases, with 6 bases left between them. The CDR3 is made up of 11 amino acids. The CDR3 loop is CASSGGETQYF. The CDR3 DNA reads as TGTGCCAGCAGCGGGGGGGAGACCCAGTACTTC.

The chain uses TRBV6-1 and TRBJ2-3; 8 bases align to TRBD2. The V segment lost 2 bases and the J segment 3 bases; nucleotides outside the gene matches: 13. Looked up from germline, CDR1 is MNHNS and CDR2 is SASEGT. The CDR3 consists of 18 residues. The CDR3 nucleotides are TGTGCCAGCAGTGAAACCCCCAGGATTAGCGGGACAACAGATACGCAGTATTTT. It translates to CASSETPRISGTTDTQYF.

The genes are TRBV19 and TRBJ2-6; 7 bases line up with TRBD1. Germline V gene data show CDR1 as LNHDA and CDR2 as SQIVND (reference sequence). The ends lost 9 bases at V and 0 bases at J; junction bases unmatched: 20. The CDR3 contains 20 residues. The CDR3 spells CASERSTGTDLYSGANVLTF. As DNA, the CDR3 is TGTGCCAGCGAGAGATCTACCGGGACAGACCTTTACTCTGGGGCCAACGTCCTGACTTTC.

The chain couples TRBV10-3 to TRBJ1-1, with TRBD1 identical over 11 bases. CDR3 length: 14 amino acids. Germline loops: CDR1 ENHRY, CDR2 SYGVKD. V lost 5 bases to trimming and J lost 5 bases; unmatched junction nucleotides: 4. The CDR3 protein is CAISQDRGQTEAFF. Here the CDR3 DNA reads TGTGCCATCAGTCAGGACAGGGGGCAAACTGAAGCTTTCTTT.

This chain uses TRBV6-5 with TRBJ1-2; D perhaps matches TRBD1 (5 bases). The CDR3 totals 12 residues. The V and J ends lost 5 bases and 8 bases respectively, with 12 bases between them. Germline CDR1 reads MNHEY; CDR2 reads SVGAGI. The DNA for the CDR3 is TGTGCCAGCAGTCCTACAGGAGTCGGCTACACCTTC. As protein: CASSPTGVGYTF.

The chain recombines TRBV27 with TRBJ2-7, with 11 positions matching TRBD1. Trimming took 4 bases from V and 2 from J; bases not matched to a gene: 16. The CDR3 runs 19 residues. Germline V gives CDR1 MNHEY, CDR2 SMNVEV (reference sequence). The CDR3 DNA sequence: TGTGCCAGCAGTTGGGTGTACTCTCCCGGGACAGGGGGTACCTACGAGCAGTACTTC. Translation: CASSWVYSPGTGGTYEQYF.

The chain joins TRBV9 to TRBJ2-1; 12 positions match TRBD2. V trimming: 0 bases; J trimming: 8 bases; junction bases outside the gene matches: 3. The germline gives CDR1 SGDLS, CDR2 YYNGEE. The CDR3 totals 15 residues. The CDR3 DNA reads as TGTGCCAGCAGCGTAGGGACTAGCGGGATCGATGAGCAGTTCTTC. Translated, it gives CASSVGTSGIDEQFF.

The J gene is TRBJ2-7, the V gene TRBV6-5; 7 nucleotides agree with TRBD2. Unmatched junction bases numbered 13, after V lost 5 bases and J lost 6 bases. Germline V gene sequence: CDR1 MNHEY, CDR2 SVGAGI. The CDR3 has 15 residues. Here the CDR3 reads CASSISSGKSGEQYF. CDR3 in DNA: TGTGCCAGCAGTATATCTAGCGGCAAATCTGGCGAGCAGTACTTC.

V and J are TRBV30 and TRBJ2-1, with no clear D. The germline gives CDR1 GTSNPN, CDR2 SVGIG (reference sequence). This CDR3 region has 17 residues. V lost 0 bases and J lost 3, with 18 bases in between. CDR3 bases: TGTGCCTGGAGTGTTACCGTAATGAGTTTAAACTACAATGAGCAGTTCTTC. This codes for CAWSVTVMSLNYNEQFF. The entire variable domain, with the rest obtained from reference TRBV30 and TRBJ2-1, is as follows: SQTIHQWPATLVQPVGSPLSLECTVEGTSNPNLYWYRQAAGRGLQLLFYSVGIGQISSEVPQNLSASRPQDRQFILSSKKLLLSDSGFYLCAWSVTVMSLNYNEQFFGPGTRLTVL.

The chain employs TRBV11-2 and TRBJ2-3, with a weak D call TRBD1 (6 bases). V lost 4 bases, J lost 0 bases, and 14 bases lay in between. The CDR3 is 16 residues long. CDR1 is SGHAT, CDR2 FQNNGV, per germline. CDR3 protein: CASSSSGRGSTDTQYF. DNA of the CDR3: TGTGCCAGCAGCTCCTCCGGTAGGGGGAGCACAGATACGCAGTATTTT.

The CDR3 loop is CASSLGRDYEQYF. As DNA, the CDR3 is TGCGCCAGCAGCTTGGGGCGGGACTACGAGCAGTACTTC. The gene calls are TRBV5-1 and TRBJ2-7; D is possibly TRBD2 (6 bases). Looked up from germline, CDR1 is SGHRS and CDR2 is YFSETQ. Trimming pared 0 bases from V and 3 bases from J, leaving 7 bases between. The CDR3 has 13 amino acids.

The rearrangement joins TRBV19 to TRBJ1-5; 7 nucleotides align to TRBD1. This CDR3 comprises 15 residues. CDR1 and CDR2 from the germline V gene are LNHDA and SQIVND (reference sequence). With V trimmed by 3 bases and J by 4 bases, 6 bases remained unmatched. The CDR3 protein is CASSIRAGGNQPQHF. The CDR3 bases are TGTGCCAGTAGTATCCGGGCAGGGGGTAATCAGCCCCAGCATTTT.

The rearrangement joins TRBV7-3 to TRBJ2-7, with TRBD2 matching over 7 bases. Germline values: CDR1 SGHTA, CDR2 FQGTGA. This CDR3 is built from 16 residues. Trimming took 5 bases from V and 2 from J; bases not matched to a gene: 12. The CDR3 bases are TGTGCCAGCAGCCCGGGGGGTGGGACTACTACCTACGAGCAGTACTTC. It encodes CASSPGGGTTTYEQYF.

The gene calls are TRBV28 and TRBJ1-2; TRBD1 matches at 10 bases. This CDR3 is 15 amino acids long. J gave up 6 bases and V 6 bases, and 10 bases lay outside the gene matches. Germline-derived CDR1 and CDR2 are MDHEN and SYDVKM. The CDR3 region is CASSRPGTGEDGYTF. DNA for the CDR3: TGTGCCAGCAGCCGCCCGGGGACAGGGGAGGATGGCTACACCTTC.

The V and J genes are TRBV18 and TRBJ2-5; tentatively, D is TRBD2 (5 bases). The CDR3 extends over 12 amino acids. V gave up 3 bases and J gave up 3 bases, with 5 bases separating them. Germline lookup yields CDR1 KGHSH and CDR2 LQKENI. This chain's CDR3 is CASSPSEETQYF. The CDR3 DNA reads as TGTGCCAGCTCACCTAGCGAAGAGACCCAGTACTTC.

The chain carries TRBV7-9 and TRBJ2-7, with D uncertain. Trimming removed 5 bases at V and 3 bases at J, with 14 bases between. Germline-derived CDR1 and CDR2 are SEHNR and FQNEAQ (reference sequence). The CDR3 is 14 residues long. The CDR3: CASSIDNPGYEQYF. DNA for the CDR3: TGTGCCAGCAGCATCGATAACCCGGGCTACGAGCAGTACTTC. Full variable domain (rest looked up from reference TRBV7-9 and TRBJ2-7): DTGVSQNPRHKITKRGQNVTFRCDPISEHNRLYWYRQTLGQGPEFLTYFQNEAQLEKSRLLSDRFSAERPKGSFSTLEIQRTEQGDSAMYLCASSIDNPGYEQYFGPGTRLTVT.